The 14 T cell receptor beta chains reported below all come from one sample, sequenced in a study of T cell responses to AZD1222 COVID-19 vaccine. The repertoire was sequenced with immunoSEQ multiplex PCR; TCRdb's copy has only in-frame clones and lacks some. The data hold approximately 170,000 clones, with more than 80% observed a single time. The source was peripheral blood, collected on day 0 of AZD1222 vaccination. The receptors derive from an adult in good health.

This chain links TRBV27 with TRBJ1-1; maybe TRBD1 (5 bases). Germline-derived CDR1 and CDR2 are MNHEY and SMNVEV (reference sequence). The CDR3 consists of 14 residues. Trimming removed 6 bases from V and 1 base from J, with 12 bases in between. For the CDR3, the DNA is TGTGCCAGCAGCATAGGGGTTCCGAACACTGAAGCTTTCTTT. Translation: CASSIGVPNTEAFF.

The chain combines TRBV19 with TRBJ1-2, with D perhaps TRBD1 (5 bases). Looked up from germline, CDR1 is LNHDA and CDR2 is SQIVND (reference sequence). The CDR3 totals 17 residues. Trimming removed 5 bases from V and 2 bases from J, with 21 bases in between. The DNA for the CDR3 is TGTGCCAGTAGTCCAATGGGATTGACAGATACCAACTATGGCTACACCTTC. This encodes CASSPMGLTDTNYGYTF.

V usage is TRBV6-1 and J usage is TRBJ1-5; D remains ambiguous. The CDR3 has 14 amino acids. V gave up 3 bases and J gave up 2 bases, with 8 bases separating them. CDR1 is MNHNS and CDR2 is SASEGT in the germline V gene. As DNA, the CDR3 is TGTGCCAGCAGTGAGAGGGAGGGCAATCAGCCCCAGCATTTT. It is translated as CASSEREGNQPQHF.

In DNA, the CDR3 is TGCGCCAGCAGCACCCTACTAGCGGGAGAAGGCTACAATGAGCAGTTCTTC. Translated, it gives CASSTLLAGEGYNEQFF. V and J are TRBV5-1 and TRBJ2-1; TRBD2 matches at 11 bases. The CDR3 consists of 17 residues. Losses at the gene ends were 4 bases for V and 3 bases for J; bases not matched to a gene: 9. Looked up from germline, CDR1 is SGHRS and CDR2 is YFSETQ.

This chain joins TRBV7-2 and TRBJ2-7; D call uncertain. Trimming took off 1 base at V and 3 bases at J, with 10 bases between the two ends. Germline V gives CDR1 SGHTA, CDR2 FQGNSA. The CDR3 spans 14 residues. The CDR3: CASSLEGRSYEQYF. The CDR3 DNA reads as TGTGCCAGCAGCTTAGAGGGCAGAAGCTACGAGCAGTACTTC.

The CDR3 nucleotides are TGTGCCAGCTCACCCGCAAGGACAGGACTAGAAGCTTTCTTT. Protein sequence: CASSPARTGLEAFF. V usage is TRBV18 and J usage is TRBJ1-1; the match to TRBD1 covers 7 bases. Germline CDR1 reads KGHSH; CDR2 reads LQKENI. V gave up 3 bases and J gave up 8 bases; unmatched junction bases: 9. The CDR3 spans 14 residues.

This clone occurred once. The chain has TRBV19 and TRBJ2-7; TRBD2 aligns across 10 bases. The CDR3 length is 14 residues. Unmatched junction bases numbered 4, after V lost 5 bases and J lost 3 bases. Germline V lookup: CDR1 LNHDA, CDR2 SQIVND (reference sequence). The CDR3 DNA is TGTGCCAGTAGTTCCGCTAGCGGGAGCTACGAGCAGTACTTC. It yields the protein CASSSASGSYEQYF.

The V gene is TRBV5-1, the J gene TRBJ2-3; tentative D call: TRBD1 (6 bases). The V gene's germline CDR1 is SGHRS and CDR2 YFSETQ. The CDR3 runs to 15 residues. Trimming shortened V by 2 bases and J by 5 bases, and 15 bases separated the two germline ends. The CDR3 nucleotides read TGCGCCAGCAGCTTCAGGGGCGGTTCGGGAGATACGCAGTATTTT. As protein: CASSFRGGSGDTQYF.

The chain links TRBV5-6 to TRBJ2-5; D is perhaps TRBD1 (6 bases). Trimming took off 0 bases at V and 1 base at J, with 13 bases between the two ends. The CDR3 covers 16 residues. Germline CDR1 and CDR2: SGHDT and YYEEEE. CDR3 DNA: TGTGCCAGCAGCTTGGCCCAGGGGACATCCCAAGAGACCCAGTACTTC. Translation: CASSLAQGTSQETQYF.

A single count supports this clone. The J gene is TRBJ1-1, the V gene TRBV6-1; D unclear. Germline CDR1 MNHNS, CDR2 SASEGT. V dropped 3 bases and J dropped 7 bases, with 9 bases sitting between them. The CDR3 extends over 12 amino acids. The CDR3 sequence is CASSDNSIEAFF. DNA of the CDR3: TGTGCCAGCAGTGACAACAGTATTGAAGCTTTCTTT.

This chain links TRBV5-6 with TRBJ1-1, with a tentative D call TRBD1 (5 bases). V was cut by 0 bases and J by 8 bases, with 8 bases left in between. The CDR3 extends over 12 amino acids. Germline CDR1 is SGHDT and CDR2 is YYEEEE. The CDR3, as DNA: TGTGCCAGCAGCTTGGTGGCAGGGGAAGCTTTCTTT. Its translation: CASSLVAGEAFF.

The chain employs TRBV5-1 and TRBJ1-1; a weak D match, TRBD1 (5 bases). Trimming took off 7 bases at V and 8 bases at J, with 27 bases between the two ends. Germline CDR1 reads SGHRS; CDR2 reads YFSETQ. The CDR3 consists of 16 residues. The CDR3 sequence: CASQTRYPFDSEEAFF. CDR3 bases: TGCGCCAGCCAAACAAGGTACCCCTTCGACAGCGAAGAAGCTTTCTTT.

The V gene is TRBV25-1, the J gene TRBJ1-6; the D gene is possibly TRBD1 (5 bases). V was clipped by 1 base and J by 8 bases, with 12 bases between them. The CDR3 is 15 amino acids. Looked up from germline, CDR1 is MGHDK and CDR2 is SYGVNS. The CDR3 sequence is CASSESIGAHSPLHF. The CDR3 DNA is TGTGCCAGCAGTGAATCAATAGGGGCCCATTCACCCCTCCACTTT. Based on the CDR3 plus reference TRBV25-1 and TRBJ1-6, the full variable domain is EADIYQTPRYLVIGTGKKITLECSQTMGHDKMYWYQQDPGMELHLIHYSYGVNSTEKGDLSSESTVSRIRTEHFPLTLESARPSHTSQYLCASSESIGAHSPLHFGNGTRLTVT.

The chain links TRBV19 to TRBJ2-6; TRBD1 is a possible D gene (6 bases). V dropped 8 bases and J dropped 4 bases, with 12 bases sitting between them. Germline V gives CDR1 LNHDA, CDR2 SQIVND (reference sequence). The CDR3 has 14 residues. CDR3 nucleotides: TGTGCCAGTTCCAGGGGAGAAGGGGCCAACGTCCTGACTTTC. Protein product: CASSRGEGANVLTF.